The 19 T cell receptor beta chains presented below share a single source sample, sequenced in a study of T cell repertoires in cytomegalovirus infection. TCRdb ran MiXCR on the reads and lists one entry per CDR3 protein. This table holds around 190,000 distinct CDR3 sequences, around 15% found once. The sequenced sample consisted of PBMCs. The source is a human donor in good health (CMV status not recorded). Some clones in this sample may be carry-over from other donors' samples.

In its sample, this clonotype was seen many times. The chain has TRBV4-2 and TRBJ2-7; tentatively, D is TRBD1 (5 bases). Germline-derived CDR1 and CDR2 are LGHNA and YNFKEQ. The CDR3 has 16 residues. V was cut by 2 bases and J by 3 bases, with 17 bases left in between. CDR3 loop: CASSQSVGQGNYEQYF. CDR3 coding DNA: TGTGCCAGCAGCCAAAGCGTTGGGCAGGGAAACTACGAGCAGTACTTC.

This clonotype was picked up a small number of times. The genes are TRBV15 and TRBJ1-5; 9 bases are shared with TRBD1. This CDR3 has 15 residues. V lost 5 bases and J lost 10; bases outside the gene matches: 12. From germline, CDR1 is LNHNV and CDR2 YYDKDF (reference sequence). The CDR3 DNA sequence: TGTGCCACCAGCCCGGACAGGGGCTGGGAAAGACCCCAGCATTTT. This translates into CATSPDRGWERPQHF.

This clonotype appeared a few times. The chain carries TRBV14 and TRBJ1-6, with D hard to call. CDR1 and CDR2 (germline): SGHDN, FVKESK. V was pared by 1 base and J by 10 bases, with 14 bases between. The CDR3 has 15 amino acids. Here the CDR3 DNA reads TGTGCCAGCAGCCAAGTCAAGCTATCGGACTCACCCCTCCACTTT. This translates into CASSQVKLSDSPLHF.

The V and J genes are TRBV15 and TRBJ2-1, with TRBD1 matching over 9 bases. V gave up 6 bases and J gave up 8 bases; unmatched junction bases: 8. The CDR3 totals 14 residues. CDR1 LNHNV and CDR2 YYDKDF come from the germline V gene (reference sequence). The CDR3 DNA reads as TGTGCCACCAGTCCCGGACAGGGGAGGGATGAGCAGTTCTTC. It codes for CATSPGQGRDEQFF.

The chain employs TRBV7-2 and TRBJ1-6; 8 nucleotides match TRBD1. This CDR3 region has 17 residues. Per germline, CDR1 SGHTA and CDR2 FQGNSA. Trimming cost V 1 base and J 7 bases; bases outside gene matches: 9. DNA of the CDR3: TGTGCCAGCAGCTTAGGGGGACAGGAATCGCGGAATTCACCCCTCCACTTT. Translated: CASSLGGQESRNSPLHF.

This clonotype has just a few counts. The V and J genes are TRBV28 and TRBJ2-2; a weak D match, TRBD1 (6 bases). The CDR3 contains 12 residues. Trimming shortened V by 7 bases and J by 6 bases, and 9 bases separated the two germline ends. Germline CDR1 is MDHEN and CDR2 is SYDVKM. Here the CDR3 reads CASTSGAGELFF. DNA of the CDR3: TGTGCCAGCACATCAGGGGCCGGGGAGCTGTTTTTT.

This clonotype was detected ten times or more. The rearrangement joins TRBV7-2 to TRBJ1-1, with TRBD1 matching over 7 bases. The junction had 8 bases not matched to a gene; V was cut back by 0 bases and J by 4 bases. This CDR3 comprises 16 residues. Germline V lookup: CDR1 SGHTA, CDR2 FQGNSA. CDR3 sequence reads: CASSLARGGWGTEAFF. In DNA form, the CDR3 reads TGTGCCAGCAGCTTAGCGCGAGGGGGCTGGGGCACTGAAGCTTTCTTT.

In this sample, this clonotype turned up a few times. DNA of the CDR3: TGTGCCAGCAGGGGACCGATTTACGAAAAACTGTTTTTT. It specifies CASRGPIYEKLFF. The chain combines TRBV25-1 with TRBJ1-4; a possible D gene is TRBD1 (5 bases). Trimming removed 6 bases from V and 8 bases from J, with 13 bases in between. The CDR3 length is 13 residues. CDR1 MGHDK and CDR2 SYGVNS come from the germline V gene.

This clonotype was detected ten times or more. This chain uses TRBV7-2 with TRBJ1-6; TRBD1 matches 10 bases. After removal of 5 bases from V and 9 bases from J, the junction contained 10 bases not matched to a gene. The CDR3 consists of 16 residues. The germline gives CDR1 SGHTA, CDR2 FQGNSA. The CDR3 DNA is TGTGCCAGCAGCAAAACGGGACAGGGGACGGTTTCACCCCTCCACTTT. This gives the protein CASSKTGQGTVSPLHF.

V and J are TRBV6-5 and TRBJ1-6; D gene unclear. Germline V CDR1 and CDR2: MNHEY, SVGAGI. Between the trimmed V and J ends, which lost 1 base and 13 bases, there was a span of 8 bases. The CDR3 contains 12 residues. Written as DNA, the CDR3 is TGTGCCAGCAGTTACTTGACGGGGCCCCTCCACTTT. Encoded protein: CASSYLTGPLHF.

The V and J genes are TRBV4-1 and TRBJ2-5, with D unresolved. CDR1 and CDR2 (germline): MGHRA, YSYEKL. The V end was cut by 1 base, the J end by 1 base, with 4 bases between. This CDR3 region has 13 residues. The CDR3 nucleotides are TGCGCCAGCAGCCAAGGTTCCCAAGAGACCCAGTACTTC. Encoded protein: CASSQGSQETQYF.

This clonotype has at least ten counts. J is TRBJ2-7 and V is TRBV4-2; the D gene is possibly TRBD2 (5 bases). CDR1 is LGHNA and CDR2 is YNFKEQ in the germline V gene. Deletions cut 0 bases from V and 7 bases from J, with 10 bases between. CDR3 length equals 13 residues. The CDR3 bases are TGTGCCAGCAGCCAAGAACTAGGACGGGAGCAGTACTTC. Its protein product is CASSQELGREQYF.

The sample holds a few counts of this clonotype. V gene TRBV7-2 combines with J gene TRBJ2-7; D ambiguous. CDR1 SGHTA and CDR2 FQGNSA come from the germline V gene. V gave up 6 bases and J gave up 0 bases, with 12 bases separating them. CDR3 length equals 14 residues. The CDR3 region is CASSSLFLSYEQYF. CDR3 DNA: TGTGCCAGCAGTTCGCTCTTCCTCTCCTACGAGCAGTACTTC.

At least ten counts were recorded for this clonotype. This rearrangement joins TRBV12-3 or TRBV12-4 to TRBJ1-1; the match to TRBD1 covers 9 bases. The CDR3 length is 15 residues. V lost 5 bases to trimming and J lost 8 bases; unmatched junction nucleotides: 12. The DNA for the CDR3 is TGTGCCAGCAGTCCCGGCGGACAGGGGATATTCGAAGCTTTCTTT. This encodes CASSPGGQGIFEAFF.

J is TRBJ2-5 and V is TRBV27; D gene uncertain. From germline, CDR1 is MNHEY and CDR2 SMNVEV (reference sequence). CDR3 length: 13 amino acids. Deletions cut 0 bases from V and 5 bases from J, with 7 bases between. CDR3 in amino acids: CASSLSKRETQYF. CDR3 bases: TGTGCCAGCAGTTTATCTAAGAGGGAGACCCAGTACTTC.

This clonotype was counted ten times or more. The chain has TRBV6-5 and TRBJ2-7; 7 nucleotides agree with TRBD2. There are 15 residues in the CDR3. V was clipped by 2 bases and J by 2 bases; unmatched bases: 6. The germline V gene encodes CDR1 MNHEY and CDR2 SVGAGI. CDR3 protein: CASSYGLAETYEQYF. Here the CDR3 DNA reads TGTGCCAGCAGTTACGGGCTAGCGGAGACCTACGAGCAGTACTTC.

The rearrangement links TRBV7-6 to TRBJ1-1; no firm D call. Germline V CDR1 and CDR2: SGHVS, FNYEAQ. With 5 bases removed from V and 3 bases from J, the gap between germline ends came to 19 bases. This CDR3 is 16 amino acids long. The DNA for the CDR3 is TGTGCCAGCAGCGAACGCTTTTCCCTGGTGGACACTGAAGCTTTCTTT. It specifies CASSERFSLVDTEAFF.

CDR3 bases: TGTGCCAGCTTAAAGAGCAATGAGCAGTTCTTC. Protein sequence: CASLKSNEQFF. The chain combines TRBV27 with TRBJ2-1; no reliable D call. V shed 8 bases and J shed 6 bases, with 8 bases lying between them. The CDR3 has 11 residues. The germline CDR1 and CDR2 sequences are MNHEY and SMNVEV (reference sequence).

This clonotype was counted many times. The chain employs TRBV7-2 and TRBJ2-2; either TRBD1 or TRBD2 may fit D (5 bases each). The CDR3 runs to 15 residues. Between the trimmed V and J ends, which lost 6 bases and 2 bases, there was a span of 13 bases. The V gene's germline CDR1 is SGHTA and CDR2 FQGNSA. The CDR3 DNA is TGTGCCAGCAGGTGGGACCGATTAAACACCGGGGAGCTGTTTTTT. This gives the protein CASRWDRLNTGELFF.